This TCR beta chain was found in a study of shared clonotypes between healthy human individuals. In the naive CD8 group, cells lacked CD45RO and were positively selected for CCR7, so terminally differentiated effector memory CD45RA+ cells were left out. On this clone itself: Its specificity is unknown.

Study-wide results and caveats: Sampling involved blood alone; tissue repertoires likely differ.

Data came from immunoSEQ multiplex PCR; TCRdb stores just in-frame clones and leaves some out. Of more than 500,000 clones in the sample, roughly 95% were seen once. CDR3 length equals 15 residues. Germline CDR1 reads MNHNY; CDR2 reads SVGAGI (reference sequence). V trimming: 4 bases; J trimming: 5 bases; junction bases outside the gene matches: 10. This sequence was found in a woman younger than 45 in good health. This sequence joins TRBV6-6 and TRBJ2-7; 8 bases are a match to TRBD1. Sequencing was carried out using naive CD8+ T cells sorted from blood. This chain's CDR3 is CASSLGQARLHEQYF. In DNA, the CDR3 is TGTGCCAGCAGTTTGGGACAGGCTCGGCTCCACGAGCAGTACTTC.